Following are 10 T cell receptor beta chains from one sample sequenced in a study of blood T cells in healthy people across ages. Primed by a sample-barcoded 5' primer and a J-beta primer mix, a second PCR proceeded for 7 to 11 cycles. TCRdb itself ran the 5' RACE reads through MiXCR, one entry per CDR3 protein. The sample holds 1.5 million to 2 million distinct CDR3 sequences, 30% to 35% seen once. Sequencing was carried out using blood. Every receptor here comes from a woman between 25 and 40 years old in good health.

This chain joins TRBV6-1 and TRBJ1-2; no clear D. The length of the CDR3 is 15 residues. V lost 0 bases to trimming and J lost 5 bases, with 13 bases between them. Per the germline V gene, CDR1 is MNHNS and CDR2 is SASEGT. The CDR3 DNA reads TGTGCCAGCAGTGAAGCTCCCGGTTCGGGGTATGGCTACACCTTC. This codes for CASSEAPGSGYGYTF.

This sequence joins TRBV7-8 and TRBJ2-3; tentative D call: TRBD1 (6 bases). Trimming stripped 5 bases from V and 6 bases from J, with 18 bases between. The V gene's germline CDR1 is SGHVS and CDR2 FQNEAQ. This CDR3 spans 15 amino acids. The CDR3 protein is CASSLPRRTVDTQYF. The CDR3 region has the DNA TGTGCCAGCAGCCTACCGCGACGGACAGTCGATACGCAGTATTTT.

There are many counts of this clonotype. V usage is TRBV4-1 and J usage is TRBJ2-7, with unresolved D. The CDR3 spans 14 residues. Per germline, CDR1 MGHRA and CDR2 YSYEKL. Trimming took 4 bases from V and 2 from J, leaving 12 bases between them. CDR3 sequence: CASSPSSATYEQYF. DNA of the CDR3: TGCGCCAGCAGCCCGTCCAGCGCGACCTACGAGCAGTACTTC.

Here the CDR3 reads CASSAGRSSTDTQYF. The CDR3 DNA reads TGTGCCAGCAGCGCGGGACGGAGTAGCACAGATACGCAGTATTTT. V usage is TRBV9 and J usage is TRBJ2-3; tentatively, D is TRBD1 or TRBD2 (5 bases each). Trimming pared 3 bases from V and 0 bases from J, leaving 11 bases between. The CDR3 is 15 amino acids. CDR1 and CDR2 (germline): SGDLS, YYNGEE.

The chain combines TRBV7-9 with TRBJ2-7; 8 bases agree with TRBD1. The germline gives CDR1 SEHNR, CDR2 FQNEAQ (reference sequence). V shed 5 bases, J shed 5 bases, and the junction held 14 bases outside the gene matches. The CDR3 consists of 16 residues. The CDR3 loop is CASSGPQGAILHEQYF. The DNA for the CDR3 is TGTGCCAGCAGCGGCCCTCAGGGGGCTATCCTCCACGAGCAGTACTTC.

V is TRBV24-1 and J is TRBJ2-3; 7 bases agree with TRBD2. J lost 0 bases, V lost 10 bases, and 9 bases had no gene match. The CDR3 covers 15 residues. Looked up from germline, CDR1 is KGHDR and CDR2 is SFDVKD. CDR3 in amino acids: CATPRERASTDTQYF. The CDR3 nucleotides read TGTGCCACGCCGCGGGAGCGGGCTAGCACAGATACGCAGTATTTT.

This sequence joins TRBV4-2 and TRBJ2-1; weak D call: TRBD2 (6 bases). Germline V gene lookup returns CDR1 LGHNA and CDR2 YNFKEQ. V was clipped by 4 bases and J by 3 bases, with 19 bases between them. The CDR3 has 17 amino acids. The CDR3 nucleotides are TGTGCCAGCAGCCCTCTAACCGGGACTGGCGGCTACAATGAGCAGTTCTTC. Amino acid sequence: CASSPLTGTGGYNEQFF.

This clonotype turned up a few times. The rearrangement links TRBV7-7 to TRBJ2-3, with 7 bases aligning to TRBD1. V shed 1 base, J shed 8 bases, and the junction held 3 bases outside the gene matches. The length of the CDR3 is 13 residues. From germline, CDR1 is SSHAT and CDR2 FNYEAQ (reference sequence). The CDR3 sequence is CASSLDRGSTQYF. CDR3 DNA sequence: TGTGCCAGCAGCTTAGACAGGGGTTCTACGCAGTATTTT.

The chain has TRBV9 and TRBJ1-1; 9 bases map to TRBD1. Losses at the gene ends were 4 bases for V and 2 bases for J; bases not matched to a gene: 12. CDR1 is SGDLS and CDR2 is YYNGEE in the germline V gene. The CDR3 is 17 residues long. CDR3 in amino acids: CASSSSLGQGPNTEAFF. In DNA form, the CDR3 reads TGTGCCAGCAGCTCCTCATTGGGACAGGGCCCCAACACTGAAGCTTTCTTT.

The chain has TRBV20-1 and TRBJ1-5; TRBD1 aligns across 7 bases. With V trimmed by 5 bases and J by 0 bases, 4 bases remained unmatched. The CDR3 spans 14 residues. CDR1 is DFQATT, CDR2 SNEGSKA, per germline (reference sequence). CDR3 DNA: TGCAGTGCTCGGGACAGCAATAGCAATCAGCCCCAGCATTTT. Encoded protein: CSARDSNSNQPQHF.